The entry below gives a single TCR beta chain sequence along with its context. Antigen unknown. V was shortened by 4 bases and J by 4 bases, with 11 bases between the two germline ends. CDR1 and CDR2 (germline): SGHRS, YFSETQ. The CDR3 contains 13 residues. The data originate from a study of a mutant IDH1 vaccine in newly diagnosed glioma. For the study at large: Prior therapy was radiotherapy, temozolomide, or both; most received both.

Only in-frame clones appear in the TCRdb table, and some are missing; sequencing was by immunoSEQ multiplex PCR. The sample carries about 84,000 clones, more than 80% recorded once. The time point here: week 47, end of study. A single vaccine dose contained 300 ug of mutant IDH1 20-mer peptide, and topical imiquimod was used with it. The sequencing here drew on PBMCs, taken from a glioma patient whose treatment included an IDH1 peptide vaccine. This rearrangement joins TRBV5-1 to TRBJ2-5, with D uncertain. This clonotype was sampled from a man aged 35 to 55 with glioma. The CDR3 loop reads CASSPRMGETQYF. The CDR3 DNA reads as TGCGCCAGCAGCCCGCGCATGGGAGAGACCCAGTACTTC.